This T cell receptor beta chain appears in the sequencing data of a study of blood T cell repertoires in COVID-19. The overall study: The United States, Italy and Spain provided the acute and convalescent COVID-19 samples. Sample material is recorded as cDNA or gDNA derived from T cells, B-cell-depleted T cells, or PBMCs.

In the study's own analysis: Reference gene primer amplification gave estimated nucleated cell counts. TCRdb keeps only in-frame clones here, not all; method: immunoSEQ multiplex PCR. The V and J calls and clone size are taken from that table; D and trimming were inferred from the DNA. The sample holds over 120,000 clones; approximately 80% are singletons and the top ten take less than 2%. The trim removed 4 bases at V and 2 bases at J, leaving 12 bases unmatched. The germline V gene encodes CDR1 MNHEY and CDR2 SMNVEV (reference sequence). The CDR3 consists of 18 residues. The TCR comes from a woman aged 55-70 years with acute or convalescent COVID-19. Input material: peripheral blood. The rearrangement links TRBV27 to TRBJ2-1; 9 positions match TRBD2. This CDR3 is CASSSQRLAGAAYNEQFF. CDR3 nucleotide sequence: TGTGCCAGCAGTTCCCAAAGGTTAGCGGGAGCGGCCTACAATGAGCAGTTCTTC.